This T cell receptor (beta chain) was captured in a study of T cells in tumors after PD-1 blockade. Overall study context: Prior checkpoint blockade, systemic immunosuppressant use, or anti-cancer therapy within 4 weeks excluded patients. Each patient got pembrolizumab 200 mg every 3 weeks or cemiplimab 350 mg every 2 weeks. On average, peripheral blood gave about 120,000 TCR templates and 35,000 to 40,000 unique clonotypes.

The V end was cut by 4 bases, the J end by 9 bases, with 10 bases between. The CDR3 loop spans 12 amino acids. The V gene's germline CDR1 is SNHLY and CDR2 FYNNEI. Some clones are missing from TCRdb's copy, which holds only in-frame ones; the method was immunoSEQ multiplex PCR. The sample has 32,000 or so clones, around 80% seen once; the top ten hold roughly 40%. This clone is medium-sized by share. Sequencing was performed on PBMCs, taken before anti-PD-1 treatment. This chain uses TRBV2 with TRBJ2-1; D unclear. The clonotype comes from a human donor with basal cell carcinoma. For the CDR3, the DNA is TGTGCCAGCAGTGCCGAGCACCCTGAGCAGTTCTTC. Protein sequence: CASSAEHPEQFF.